Sequencing of this TCR beta chain was carried out in a study of blood T cell repertoires in COVID-19. Across the study: Sites in the United States, Italy and Spain provided acute and convalescent COVID-19 samples. PBMCs, B-cell-depleted T cells, or T cells provided the cDNA or gDNA that made up the material.

The ends were cut back, 3 bases at V and 4 bases at J, with 10 bases in the middle. The CDR3 has 14 residues. From germline, CDR1 is SGHTA and CDR2 FQGNSA. Original methodology: Reference gene primer amplification gave estimated nucleated cell counts. Libraries were prepared by immunoSEQ multiplex PCR; TCRdb keeps only in-frame clonotypes and omits some of them. For V, J and clone size, that table is used; D and trimming come from the DNA. The table records approximately 190,000 clones, around 83% of them present only once. The V call is TRBV7-2, the J call TRBJ1-3; no clear D gene. Material: peripheral blood. The receptor was isolated from a middle-aged woman with acute or convalescent COVID-19. CDR3 loop: CASSLSLHGNTIYF. CDR3 bases: TGTGCCAGCAGCTTGAGCCTCCACGGAAACACCATATATTTT.